This T cell receptor beta chain is drawn from a study of shared clonotypes between healthy human individuals. Study outcomes and limitations: Four donors had 5% to 6.5% of their naive CD4 clonotypes in common.

Notes on this clone: Its antigen is unknown. Other DNA variants within this sample encode the same CDR3.

In germline, CDR1 is MNHEY, CDR2 SVGAGI. Trimming removed 6 bases at V and 1 base at J, with 9 bases between. The CDR3 has 13 residues. Produced via immunoSEQ multiplex PCR; TCRdb's table is partial and in-frame only. The sample yields 2 million to 3 million clones, 90% to 95% seen once. The chain is built from TRBV6-5 and TRBJ1-1; no clear D. The receptor's source is a man aged 18 to 29 in good health. Some clones in this sample may be carry-over from other donors' samples. Material for sequencing was naive CD4+ T cells from PBMCs. Subset of the sample: CD45RA+ positively selected. CDR3 region: CASSRRQNTEAFF. In DNA, the CDR3 is TGTGCCAGCAGCCGTCGACAGAACACTGAAGCTTTCTTT.